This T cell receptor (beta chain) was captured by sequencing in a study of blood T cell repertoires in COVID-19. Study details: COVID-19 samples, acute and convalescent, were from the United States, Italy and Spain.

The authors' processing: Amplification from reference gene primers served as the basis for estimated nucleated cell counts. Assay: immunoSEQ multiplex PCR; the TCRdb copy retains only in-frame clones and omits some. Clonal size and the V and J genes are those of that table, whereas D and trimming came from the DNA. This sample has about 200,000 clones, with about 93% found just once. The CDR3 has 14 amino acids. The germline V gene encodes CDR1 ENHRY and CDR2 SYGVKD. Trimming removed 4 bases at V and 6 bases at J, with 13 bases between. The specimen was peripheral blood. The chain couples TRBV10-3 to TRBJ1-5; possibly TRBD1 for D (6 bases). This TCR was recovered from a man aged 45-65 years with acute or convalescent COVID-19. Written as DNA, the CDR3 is TGTGCCATCAGTGCAGGGACAAGCTCTCAGCCCCAGCATTTT. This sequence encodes CAISAGTSSQPQHF.